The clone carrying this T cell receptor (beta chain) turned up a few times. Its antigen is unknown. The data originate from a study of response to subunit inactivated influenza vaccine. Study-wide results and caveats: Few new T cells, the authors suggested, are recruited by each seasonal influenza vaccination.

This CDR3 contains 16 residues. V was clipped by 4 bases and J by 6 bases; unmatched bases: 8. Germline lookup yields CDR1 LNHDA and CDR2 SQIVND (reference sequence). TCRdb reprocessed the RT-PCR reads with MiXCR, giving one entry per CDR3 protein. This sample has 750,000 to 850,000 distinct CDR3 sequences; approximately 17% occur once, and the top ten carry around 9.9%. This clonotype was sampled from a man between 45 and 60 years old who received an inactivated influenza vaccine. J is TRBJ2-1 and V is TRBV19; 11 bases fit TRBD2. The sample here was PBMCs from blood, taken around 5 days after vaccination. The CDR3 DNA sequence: TGTGCCAGTAGTACGAGAGGGACTAGCGGTTCCAATGAGCAGTTCTTC. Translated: CASSTRGTSGSNEQFF. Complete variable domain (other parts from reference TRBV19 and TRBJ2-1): DGGITQSPKYLFRKEGQNVTLSCEQNLNHDAMYWYRQDPGQGLRLIYYSQIVNDFQKGDIAEGYSVSREKKESFPLTVTSAQKNPTAFYLCASSTRGTSGSNEQFFGPGTRLTVL.